This T cell receptor (beta chain) originates from a study of molecular identifiers for immune sequencing clone quantification. The germline gives CDR1 SEHNR, CDR2 FQNEAQ (reference sequence). Trimming took 4 bases from V and 4 from J; bases not matched to a gene: 7. The length of the CDR3 is 15 residues. This clonotype has a count of ten or more. TCRdb ran MiXCR on the PCR reads and lists one entry per CDR3 protein. The sample lists under 85,000 distinct CDR3 sequences; around 17% were seen once. This TCR was sampled from a human donor in good health. Some libraries in this study had Jurkat cell RNA spiked in. The chain joins TRBV7-9 to TRBJ2-7, with 10 bases fitting TRBD1. Sequencing used naive CD8+ T cells from blood, with Jurkat cell RNA spiked in. Specified subset: FACS-sorted CD8+CD4-CCR7+CD45RA+ naive T cells. The CDR3 loop is CASSSRQGAGYEQYF. In nucleotides, the CDR3 is TGTGCCAGCAGCTCCAGACAGGGGGCTGGGTACGAGCAGTACTTC. The whole variable domain, filled in from reference TRBV7-9 and TRBJ2-7, reads DTGVSQNPRHKITKRGQNVTFRCDPISEHNRLYWYRQTLGQGPEFLTYFQNEAQLEKSRLLSDRFSAERPKGSFSTLEIQRTEQGDSAMYLCASSSRQGAGYEQYFGPGTRLTVT.